These 10 T cell receptor beta chains came from one sample sequenced in a study of CD8 T cells in ankylosing spondylitis. In TCRdb, the 5' RACE reads were re-called with MiXCR into one record per CDR3 protein. The sample carries roughly 230,000 distinct CDR3 sequences, over 15% recorded once. The sample taken for sequencing was blood, either unsorted or a sorted T cell fraction (not recorded which). The receptors here all came from a male donor with ankylosing spondylitis or in good health (not recorded which).

The chain joins TRBV2 to TRBJ1-4; D perhaps matches TRBD1 (6 bases). The germline V gene encodes CDR1 SNHLY and CDR2 FYNNEI. CDR3 size: 15 residues. Trimming pared 6 bases from V and 6 bases from J, leaving 17 bases between. The DNA for the CDR3 is TGTGCCAGCAGGGTTTCGGCAGGGGCAGATGAAAAACTGTTTTTT. Translation: CASRVSAGADEKLFF.

V gene TRBV5-1 combines with J gene TRBJ1-1, with D hard to call. V lost 2 bases and J lost 5, with 10 bases in between. CDR1 and CDR2 (germline): SGHRS, YFSETQ. CDR3 length equals 13 residues. CDR3 bases: TGCGCCAGCAGCTTCCCTGAAGGGACTGAAGCTTTCTTT. Translation gives CASSFPEGTEAFF.

Of note for this clonotype: The junction shows a germline mismatch at one end, possibly a read error. The rearrangement joins TRBV20-1 to TRBJ1-1; D may be TRBD1 (6 bases). Germline CDR1 reads DFQATT; CDR2 reads SNEGSKA (reference sequence). This CDR3 contains 17 residues. The DNA of the CDR3 is TGCTGTGCTAGAGATGTTACCAGGGGAGGGATGAACACTGAAGCTTTCTTT. This sequence encodes CCARDVTRGGMNTEAFF.

The chain couples TRBV7-8 to TRBJ2-2; 7 nucleotides align to TRBD2. This CDR3 has 15 residues. The ends lost 5 bases at V and 6 bases at J; junction bases unmatched: 9. Per germline, CDR1 SGHVS and CDR2 FQNEAQ. CDR3 loop: CASSINAGVPGELFF. CDR3 coding DNA: TGTGCCAGCAGCATAAATGCGGGAGTCCCCGGGGAGCTGTTTTTT.

The chain recombines TRBV5-1 with TRBJ2-1, with TRBD1 matching over 7 bases. The J segment lost 4 bases and the V segment lost 3 bases, leaving 7 bases of the junction unmatched. The germline gives CDR1 SGHRS, CDR2 YFSETQ. The CDR3 has 15 residues. In nucleotides, the CDR3 is TGCGCCAGCAGCTACCGACAGGGCCTTTACAATGAGCAGTTCTTC. This translates into CASSYRQGLYNEQFF.

This clonotype was detected only a few times. The rearrangement joins TRBV7-6 to TRBJ2-2; 9 bases map to TRBD2. V lost 7 bases to trimming and J lost 6 bases; unmatched junction nucleotides: 12. CDR1 and CDR2 (germline): SGHVS, FNYEAQ. The CDR3 extends over 16 amino acids. Here the CDR3 DNA reads TGTGCCAGCACCTACGGGACTAGCAGGAGTGCCGGGGAGCTGTTTTTT. Translating it yields CASTYGTSRSAGELFF.

The genes are TRBV12-3 or TRBV12-4 and TRBJ2-7, with 14 nucleotides matching TRBD2. V shed 3 bases, J shed 7 bases, and the junction held 2 bases outside the gene matches. The CDR3 length is 14 residues. In DNA, the CDR3 is TGTGCCAGCAGTTTGACTAGCGGGAGGGGAGAGCAGTACTTC. This codes for CASSLTSGRGEQYF.

This clonotype occurred a few times. This chain joins TRBV20-1 and TRBJ2-1; D perhaps matches TRBD2 (7 bases). Trimming took off 0 bases at V and 4 bases at J, with 13 bases between the two ends. Looked up from germline, CDR1 is DFQATT and CDR2 is SNEGSKA (reference sequence). This CDR3 has 15 residues. The CDR3 region has the DNA TGCAGTGCTAGAGATGTGGGGGGGCCTTACAATGAGCAGTTCTTC. Amino acids: CSARDVGGPYNEQFF.

This clonotype was seen a handful of times. The chain links TRBV4-1 to TRBJ2-7, with no clear D. The germline gives CDR1 MGHRA, CDR2 YSYEKL. This CDR3 is 14 amino acids long. Trimming left V 0 bases short and J 3 bases short, with 9 bases between. CDR3 nucleotide sequence: TGCGCCAGCAGCCAAGATCCACAGAACTACGAGCAGTACTTC. It yields the protein CASSQDPQNYEQYF.

The V gene is TRBV29-1, the J gene TRBJ1-1, with a weak D call TRBD1 (5 bases). Germline-derived CDR1 and CDR2 are SQVTM and ANQGSEA. The V end lost 3 bases, the J end lost 0 bases, and 14 bases lay between the germline ends. This CDR3 has 15 amino acids. The CDR3 sequence is CSVEGGDLLNTEAFF. The DNA of the CDR3 is TGCAGCGTTGAGGGAGGGGACCTCTTGAACACTGAAGCTTTCTTT.